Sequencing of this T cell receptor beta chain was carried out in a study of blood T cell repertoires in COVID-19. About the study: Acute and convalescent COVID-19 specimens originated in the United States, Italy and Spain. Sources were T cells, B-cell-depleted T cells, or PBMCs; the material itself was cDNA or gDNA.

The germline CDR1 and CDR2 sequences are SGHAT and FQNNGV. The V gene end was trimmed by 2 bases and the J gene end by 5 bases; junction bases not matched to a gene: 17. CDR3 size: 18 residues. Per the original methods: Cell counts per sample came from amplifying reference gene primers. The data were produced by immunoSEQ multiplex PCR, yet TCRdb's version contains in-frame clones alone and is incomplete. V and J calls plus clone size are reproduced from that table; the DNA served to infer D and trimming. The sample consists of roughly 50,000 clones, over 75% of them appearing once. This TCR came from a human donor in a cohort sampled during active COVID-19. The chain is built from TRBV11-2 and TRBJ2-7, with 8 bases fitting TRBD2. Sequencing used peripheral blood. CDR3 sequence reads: CASSLISGAGVGVHEQYF. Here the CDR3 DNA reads TGTGCCAGCAGCTTAATCTCCGGAGCGGGAGTTGGAGTCCACGAGCAGTACTTC. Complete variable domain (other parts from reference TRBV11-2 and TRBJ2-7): EAGVAQSPRYKIIEKRQSVAFWCNPISGHATLYWYQQILGQGPKLLIQFQNNGVVDDSQLPKDRFSAERLKGVDSTLKIQPAKLEDSAVYLCASSLISGAGVGVHEQYFGPGTRLTVT.